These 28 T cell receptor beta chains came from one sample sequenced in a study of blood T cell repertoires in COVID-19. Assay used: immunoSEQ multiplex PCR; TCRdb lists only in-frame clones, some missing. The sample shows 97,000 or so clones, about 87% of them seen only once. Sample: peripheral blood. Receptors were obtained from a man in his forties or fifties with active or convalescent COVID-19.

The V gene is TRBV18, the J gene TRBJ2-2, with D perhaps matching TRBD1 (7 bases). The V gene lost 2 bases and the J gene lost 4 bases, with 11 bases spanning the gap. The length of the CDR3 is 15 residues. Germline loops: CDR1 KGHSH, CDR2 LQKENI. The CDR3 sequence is CASSPGGGSTGELFF. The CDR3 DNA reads TGTGCCAGCTCACCAGGAGGGGGCAGCACCGGGGAGCTGTTTTTT.

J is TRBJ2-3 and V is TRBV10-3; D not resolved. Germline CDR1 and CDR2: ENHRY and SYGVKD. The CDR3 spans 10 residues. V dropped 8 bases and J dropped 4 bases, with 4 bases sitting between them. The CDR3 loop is CAIGADTQYF. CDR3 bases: TGTGCCATCGGAGCAGATACGCAGTATTTT.

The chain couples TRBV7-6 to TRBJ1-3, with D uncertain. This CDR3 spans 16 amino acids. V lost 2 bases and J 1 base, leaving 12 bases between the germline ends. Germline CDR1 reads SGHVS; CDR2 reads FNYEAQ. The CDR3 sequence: CASSLRAGGSGNTIYF. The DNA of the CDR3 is TGTGCCAGCAGCTTACGGGCGGGAGGGTCTGGAAACACCATATATTTT. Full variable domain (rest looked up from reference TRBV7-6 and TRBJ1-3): GAGVSQSPRYKVTKRGQDVALRCDPISGHVSLYWYRQALGQGPEFLTYFNYEAQQDKSGLPNDRFSAERPEGSISTLTIQRTEQRDSAMYRCASSLRAGGSGNTIYFGEGSWLTVV.

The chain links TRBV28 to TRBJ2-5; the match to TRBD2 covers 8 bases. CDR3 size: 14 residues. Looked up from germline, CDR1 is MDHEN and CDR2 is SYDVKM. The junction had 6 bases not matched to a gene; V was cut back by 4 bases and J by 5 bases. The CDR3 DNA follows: TGTGCCAGCAGTTCTCCGGGGGGGCGGGAGACCCAGTACTTC. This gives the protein CASSSPGGRETQYF.

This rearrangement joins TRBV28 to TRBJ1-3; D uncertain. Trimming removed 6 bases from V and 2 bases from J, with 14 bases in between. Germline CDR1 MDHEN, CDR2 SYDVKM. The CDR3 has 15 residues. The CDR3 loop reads CASSQATDPGNTIYF. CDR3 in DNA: TGTGCCAGCAGCCAAGCAACAGACCCTGGAAACACCATATATTTT.

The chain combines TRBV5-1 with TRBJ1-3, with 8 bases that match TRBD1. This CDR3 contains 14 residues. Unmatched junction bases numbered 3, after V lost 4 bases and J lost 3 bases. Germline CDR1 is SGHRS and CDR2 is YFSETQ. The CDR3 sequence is CASSPQGGGNTIYF. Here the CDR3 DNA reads TGCGCCAGCAGCCCACAGGGGGGTGGAAACACCATATATTTT.

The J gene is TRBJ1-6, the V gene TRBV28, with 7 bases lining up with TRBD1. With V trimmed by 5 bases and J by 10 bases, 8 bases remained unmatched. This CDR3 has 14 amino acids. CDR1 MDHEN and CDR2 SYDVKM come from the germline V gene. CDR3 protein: CASSPGTAISPLHF. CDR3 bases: TGTGCCAGCAGTCCAGGGACAGCGATCTCACCCCTCCACTTT.

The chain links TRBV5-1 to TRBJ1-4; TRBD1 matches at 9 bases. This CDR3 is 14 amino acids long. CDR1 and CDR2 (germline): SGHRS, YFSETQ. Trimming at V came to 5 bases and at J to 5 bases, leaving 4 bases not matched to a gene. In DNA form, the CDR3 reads TGCGCCAGCAGTCGGACAGGGGACAATGAAAAACTGTTTTTT. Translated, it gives CASSRTGDNEKLFF.

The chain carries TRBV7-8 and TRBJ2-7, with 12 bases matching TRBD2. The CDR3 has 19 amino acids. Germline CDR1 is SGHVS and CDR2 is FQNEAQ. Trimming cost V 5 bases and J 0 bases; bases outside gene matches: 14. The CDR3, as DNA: TGTGCCAGCAGCCCACGGGAGGGACTAGCGGGCCCTCTCTCCTACGAGCAGTACGTC. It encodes CASSPREGLAGPLSYEQYV.

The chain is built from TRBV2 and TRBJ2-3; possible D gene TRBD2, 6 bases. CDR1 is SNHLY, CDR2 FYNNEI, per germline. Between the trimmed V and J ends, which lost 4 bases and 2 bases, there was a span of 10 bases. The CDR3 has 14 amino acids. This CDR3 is CASSAGTPTDTQYF. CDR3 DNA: TGTGCCAGCAGTGCTGGGACTCCCACAGATACGCAGTATTTT.

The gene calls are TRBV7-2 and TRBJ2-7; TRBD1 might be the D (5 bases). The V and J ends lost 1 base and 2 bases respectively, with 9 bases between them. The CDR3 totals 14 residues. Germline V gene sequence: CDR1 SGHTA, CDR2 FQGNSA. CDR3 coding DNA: TGTGCCAGCAGCTTAGATAGGACAACCTACGAGCAGTACTTC. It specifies CASSLDRTTYEQYF.

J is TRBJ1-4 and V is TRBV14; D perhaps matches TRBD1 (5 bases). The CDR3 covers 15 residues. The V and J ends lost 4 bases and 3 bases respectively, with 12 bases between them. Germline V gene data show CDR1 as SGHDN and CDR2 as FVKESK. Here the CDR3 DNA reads TGTGCCAGCAGCCCCCTCGGGGGTCCTAATGAAAAACTGTTTTTT. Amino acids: CASSPLGGPNEKLFF.

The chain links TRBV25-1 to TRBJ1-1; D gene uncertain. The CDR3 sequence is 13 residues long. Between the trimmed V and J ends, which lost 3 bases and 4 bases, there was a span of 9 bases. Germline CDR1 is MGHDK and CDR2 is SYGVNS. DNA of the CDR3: TGTGCCAGCAGTGATCCCCTAGGCACTGAAGCTTTCTTT. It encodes CASSDPLGTEAFF.

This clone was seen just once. CDR3 nucleotide sequence: TGTGCCAGTAGTATCCGGACAGGGTATAACTATGGCTACACCTTC. Protein product: CASSIRTGYNYGYTF. The chain has TRBV19 and TRBJ1-2, with 8 bases identical to TRBD1. The germline V gene has CDR1 LNHDA and CDR2 SQIVND (reference sequence). V lost 3 bases and J lost 1; bases outside the gene matches: 4. The CDR3 loop spans 15 amino acids.

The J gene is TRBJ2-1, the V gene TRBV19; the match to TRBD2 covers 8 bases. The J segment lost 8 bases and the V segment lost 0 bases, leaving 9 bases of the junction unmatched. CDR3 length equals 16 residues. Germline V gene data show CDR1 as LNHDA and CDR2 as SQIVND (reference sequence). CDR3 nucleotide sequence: TGTGCCAGTAGTATAGATCTGAGCGGGGGCTTGGATGAGCAGTTCTTC. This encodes CASSIDLSGGLDEQFF.

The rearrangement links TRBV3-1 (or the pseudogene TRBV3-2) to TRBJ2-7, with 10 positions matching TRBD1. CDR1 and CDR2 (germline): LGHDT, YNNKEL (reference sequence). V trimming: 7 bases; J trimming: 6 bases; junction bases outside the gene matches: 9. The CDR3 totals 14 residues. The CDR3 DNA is TGTGCCAGCACCACCGGGACAGGGGCATCCGAGCAGTACTTC. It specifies CASTTGTGASEQYF.

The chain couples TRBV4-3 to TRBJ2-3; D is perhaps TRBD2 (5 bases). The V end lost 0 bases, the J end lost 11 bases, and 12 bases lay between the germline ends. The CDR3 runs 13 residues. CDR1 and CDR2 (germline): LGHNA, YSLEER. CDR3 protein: CASSQDGIAKQYF. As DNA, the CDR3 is TGCGCCAGCAGCCAAGATGGGATAGCGAAGCAGTATTTT.

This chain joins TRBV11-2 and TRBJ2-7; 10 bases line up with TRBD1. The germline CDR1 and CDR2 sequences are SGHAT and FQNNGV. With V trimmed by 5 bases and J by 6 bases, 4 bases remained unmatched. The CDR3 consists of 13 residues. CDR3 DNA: TGTGCCAGCAGCACCGGGACAGGGGCCGAGCAGTACGTC. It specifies CASSTGTGAEQYV.

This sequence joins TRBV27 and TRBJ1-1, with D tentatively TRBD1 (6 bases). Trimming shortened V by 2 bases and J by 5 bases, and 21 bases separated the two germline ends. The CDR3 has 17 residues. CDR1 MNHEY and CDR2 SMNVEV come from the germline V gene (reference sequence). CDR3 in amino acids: CASSLDPRGGGLTEAFF. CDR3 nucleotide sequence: TGTGCCAGCAGTTTAGATCCCAGGGGTGGAGGATTAACTGAAGCTTTCTTT.

CDR3 sequence (DNA): TGTGCCAGTAGTATCCTAGGACAGATTGAAGCTTTCTTT. Amino acid sequence: CASSILGQIEAFF. V usage is TRBV19 and J usage is TRBJ1-1, with D possibly being TRBD1 (6 bases). The V end lost 3 bases, the J end lost 7 bases, and 12 bases lay between the germline ends. Per the germline V gene, CDR1 is LNHDA and CDR2 is SQIVND (reference sequence). This CDR3 has 13 residues.

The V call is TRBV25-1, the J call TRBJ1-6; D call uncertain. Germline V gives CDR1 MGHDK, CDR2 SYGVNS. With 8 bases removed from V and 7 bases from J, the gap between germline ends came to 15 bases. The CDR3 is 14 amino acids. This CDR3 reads CASSWTVENSPLHF. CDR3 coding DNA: TGTGCCAGCTCCTGGACTGTAGAGAATTCACCCCTCCACTTT.

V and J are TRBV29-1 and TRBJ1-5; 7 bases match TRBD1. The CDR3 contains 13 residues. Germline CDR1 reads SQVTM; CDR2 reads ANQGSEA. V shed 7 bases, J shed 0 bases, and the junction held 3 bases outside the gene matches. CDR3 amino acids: CSAGQNSNQPQHF. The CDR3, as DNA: TGCAGCGCGGGACAGAATAGCAATCAGCCCCAGCATTTT.

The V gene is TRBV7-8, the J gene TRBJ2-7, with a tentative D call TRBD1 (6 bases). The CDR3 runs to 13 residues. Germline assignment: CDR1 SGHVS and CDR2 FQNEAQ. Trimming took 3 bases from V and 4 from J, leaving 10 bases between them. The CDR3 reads CASSFRTAYEQYF. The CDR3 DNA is TGTGCCAGCAGCTTCAGGACAGCTTACGAGCAGTACTTC.

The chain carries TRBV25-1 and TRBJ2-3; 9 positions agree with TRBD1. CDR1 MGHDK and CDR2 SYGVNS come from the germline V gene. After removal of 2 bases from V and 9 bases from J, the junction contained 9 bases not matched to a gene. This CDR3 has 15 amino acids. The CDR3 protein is CASSETGGAFETQYF. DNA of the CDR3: TGTGCCAGCAGTGAAACAGGGGGCGCGTTCGAGACGCAGTATTTT.

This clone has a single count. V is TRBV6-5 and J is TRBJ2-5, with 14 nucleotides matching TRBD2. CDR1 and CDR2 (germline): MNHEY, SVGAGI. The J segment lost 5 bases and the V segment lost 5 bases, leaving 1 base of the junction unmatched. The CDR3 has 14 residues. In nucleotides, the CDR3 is TGTGCCAGCAGTCGACTAGCGGGGGGGGAGACCCAGTACTTC. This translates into CASSRLAGGETQYF.

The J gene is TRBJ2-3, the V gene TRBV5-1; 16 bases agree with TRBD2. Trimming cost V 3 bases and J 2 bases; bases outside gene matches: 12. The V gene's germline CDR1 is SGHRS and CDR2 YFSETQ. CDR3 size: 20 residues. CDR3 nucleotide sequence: TGCGCCAGCAGCTCACCGTCCGGGACTAGCGGGGGGGCCAACACAGATACGCAGTATTTT. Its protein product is CASSSPSGTSGGANTDTQYF. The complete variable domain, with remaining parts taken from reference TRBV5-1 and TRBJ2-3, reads KAGVTQTPRYLIKTRGQQVTLSCSPISGHRSVSWYQQTPGQGLQFLFEYFSETQRNKGNFPGRFSGRQFSNSRSEMNVSTLELGDSALYLCASSSPSGTSGGANTDTQYFGPGTRLTVL.

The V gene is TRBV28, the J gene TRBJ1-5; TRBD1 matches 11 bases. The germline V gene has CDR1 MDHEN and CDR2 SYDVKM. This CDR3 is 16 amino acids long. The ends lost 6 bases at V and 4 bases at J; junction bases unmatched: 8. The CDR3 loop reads CASRLSGTGGNQPQHF. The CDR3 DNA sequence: TGTGCCAGCAGGCTCTCTGGGACAGGGGGGAATCAGCCCCAGCATTTT.

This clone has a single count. The CDR3 nucleotides read TGCGCCAGCAGCTTGGGGGCCTTACACCCAGACCAAGAGACCCAGTACTTC. This gives the protein CASSLGALHPDQETQYF. The chain links TRBV5-1 to TRBJ2-5; no reliable D call. The CDR3 covers 17 residues. V was trimmed by 0 bases and J by 0 bases, leaving 15 bases between them. Germline CDR1 is SGHRS and CDR2 is YFSETQ.